The 26 T cell receptor beta chains presented below share a single source sample, sequenced in a study of T cells in Graves' hyperthyroidism and ophthalmopathy. Amplification of TCR beta CDR3 regions used RNA as the template. First-round RT-PCR of the TCR CDR3 relied on the HTBI primer set. One entry per CDR3 protein results from TCRdb running MiXCR on the multiplex PCR reads. The repertoire has around 430,000 distinct CDR3 sequences, around 14% of them found once; the top ten carry 30% to 35%. Sample: blood. Receptors originate from a woman aged 30 to 39 with Graves' hyperthyroidism.

DNA of the CDR3: TGTGCCAACCCCCGACTTTGCGCGGGAAACACCATATATTTT. Amino acids: CANPRLCAGNTIYF. The genes are TRBV24-1 and TRBJ1-3; D not resolved. V shed 11 bases and J shed 4 bases, with 17 bases lying between them. This CDR3 is built from 14 residues. Looked up from germline, CDR1 is KGHDR and CDR2 is SFDVKD.

This clonotype has only a few counts. The CDR3 here is CASSLGDRDEQYF. The CDR3 nucleotides read TGTGCCAGCAGCCTAGGTGACAGGGACGAGCAGTACTTC. V usage is TRBV7-9 and J usage is TRBJ2-7, with 7 bases lining up with TRBD1. V shed 5 bases, J shed 5 bases, and the junction held 6 bases outside the gene matches. The germline CDR1 and CDR2 sequences are SEHNR and FQNEAQ (reference sequence). CDR3 length equals 13 residues.

This clonotype was found many times. V is TRBV11-2 and J is TRBJ2-1; a possible D gene is TRBD1 (6 bases). This CDR3 is 15 amino acids long. Trimming left V 5 bases short and J 1 base short, with 12 bases between. The germline gives CDR1 SGHAT, CDR2 FQNNGV. The chain's CDR3 is CASSGVRGSYNEQFF. In DNA, the CDR3 is TGTGCCAGCAGCGGCGTTAGGGGGTCCTACAATGAGCAGTTCTTC.

This clonotype was counted at least ten times. The V and J genes are TRBV28 and TRBJ1-5; D gene uncertain. In germline, CDR1 is MDHEN, CDR2 SYDVKM. V was shortened by 4 bases and J by 3 bases, with 13 bases between the two germline ends. The CDR3 is made up of 15 amino acids. CDR3 in DNA: TGTGCCAGCAGTTGGGGTCGGGATAACAATCAGCCCCAGCATTTT. Protein: CASSWGRDNNQPQHF.

This clonotype was picked up many times. The chain joins TRBV2 to TRBJ2-1, with 10 bases aligning to TRBD2. The CDR3 is made up of 14 amino acids. CDR1 and CDR2 from the germline V gene are SNHLY and FYNNEI. V dropped 9 bases and J dropped 8; count of bases not matched to a gene: 10. CDR3 residues: CASQLAGSPDEQFF. In DNA form, the CDR3 reads TGTGCCAGTCAACTAGCGGGGTCCCCCGATGAGCAGTTCTTC.

The sample holds many counts of this clonotype. The chain carries TRBV28 and TRBJ1-5, with TRBD1 matching 8 bases. After removal of 6 bases from V and 7 bases from J, the junction contained 8 bases not matched to a gene. This CDR3 region has 14 residues. The germline V gene has CDR1 MDHEN and CDR2 SYDVKM. The CDR3 reads CASSIGQGRQPQHF. The CDR3 DNA reads as TGTGCCAGCAGCATCGGACAGGGACGCCAGCCCCAGCATTTT.

This clonotype was recorded many times. The rearrangement uses TRBV28 and TRBJ2-7; 9 positions agree with TRBD1. The CDR3 loop spans 15 amino acids. Trimming at V came to 5 bases and at J to 3 bases, leaving 8 bases not matched to a gene. The V gene's germline CDR1 is MDHEN and CDR2 SYDVKM. The DNA of the CDR3 is TGTGCCAGCAGTGTCCCGAGACAGGGGGACTACGAGCAGTACTTC. It yields the protein CASSVPRQGDYEQYF.

This chain joins TRBV5-1 and TRBJ2-2; 7 bases match TRBD2. Germline assignment: CDR1 SGHRS and CDR2 YFSETQ. The CDR3 covers 14 residues. The V gene end was trimmed by 4 bases and the J gene end by 5 bases; junction bases not matched to a gene: 5. The CDR3 DNA reads TGCGCCAGCAGCCAATCCGGGGGGACCGGGGAGCTGTTTTTT. Encoded protein: CASSQSGGTGELFF.

This clonotype has ten or more counts. The J gene is TRBJ2-2, the V gene TRBV29-1; TRBD1 agrees at 10 bases. This CDR3 comprises 16 residues. V shed 7 bases, J shed 4 bases, and the junction held 12 bases outside the gene matches. Per germline, CDR1 SQVTM and CDR2 ANQGSEA. The CDR3 region is CSAMIGQGEVTGELFF. For the CDR3, the DNA is TGCAGCGCGATGATTGGACAGGGGGAAGTCACCGGGGAGCTGTTTTTT.

This clonotype came up many times. This chain joins TRBV10-3 and TRBJ2-7, with 8 bases identical to TRBD1. The trim removed 3 bases at V and 5 bases at J, leaving 9 bases unmatched. Germline values: CDR1 ENHRY, CDR2 SYGVKD. The CDR3 has 15 residues. The CDR3 is CAISEEKDRVHEQYF. Written as DNA, the CDR3 is TGTGCCATCAGTGAAGAAAAGGACAGGGTGCACGAGCAGTACTTC.

This clonotype came up a few times. The chain combines TRBV12-3 or TRBV12-4 with TRBJ2-7; TRBD1 matches 9 bases. Trimming at V came to 7 bases and at J to 1 base, leaving 5 bases not matched to a gene. The CDR3 has 14 residues. CDR3 DNA: TGTGCCAGCACATCAGGACAGGGGTCCTACGAGCAGTACTTC. Its translation: CASTSGQGSYEQYF.

This clonotype has only a few counts. The chain uses TRBV20-1 and TRBJ2-5, with D unclear. The V end lost 6 bases, the J end lost 0 bases, and 11 bases lay between the germline ends. Germline loops: CDR1 DFQATT, CDR2 SNEGSKA (reference sequence). The CDR3 spans 13 residues. CDR3 nucleotide sequence: TGCAGTGCCTTTGTTCCGAACCAAGAGACCCAGTACTTC. This gives the protein CSAFVPNQETQYF.

V usage is TRBV20-1 and J usage is TRBJ2-5; weak D call: TRBD2 (6 bases). The V end was cut by 6 bases, the J end by 5 bases, with 19 bases between. The CDR3 extends over 14 amino acids. Per the germline V gene, CDR1 is DFQATT and CDR2 is SNEGSKA (reference sequence). In DNA, the CDR3 is TGCAGTGCCACACGGGGGAACGTCTGGGAGACCCAGTACTTC. Translation: CSATRGNVWETQYF.

This clonotype came up a few times. The rearrangement uses TRBV20-1 and TRBJ1-2; no definite D call. CDR1 DFQATT and CDR2 SNEGSKA come from the germline V gene (reference sequence). Trimming removed 6 bases at V and 7 bases at J, with 12 bases between. The length of the CDR3 is 11 residues. This CDR3 reads CSALRPGGYTF. In DNA form, the CDR3 reads TGCAGTGCCCTTAGGCCTGGTGGCTACACCTTC.

In this sample, this clonotype turned up a few times. The chain combines TRBV10-3 with TRBJ2-3; D is possibly TRBD1 or TRBD2 (7 bases each). Germline V lookup: CDR1 ENHRY, CDR2 SYGVKD. V was cut by 0 bases and J by 3 bases, with 13 bases left in between. The CDR3 has 16 residues. The CDR3 region has the DNA TGTGCCATCAGTGAGTCGCAGGGGGGGAGGACAGATACGCAGTATTTT. Protein product: CAISESQGGRTDTQYF.

J is TRBJ2-7 and V is TRBV27, with 10 bases lining up with TRBD2. The CDR3 runs 16 residues. Trimming took 1 base from V and 7 from J; bases not matched to a gene: 10. Germline V gives CDR1 MNHEY, CDR2 SMNVEV (reference sequence). The chain's CDR3 is CASSLWGAGGPLEQYF. CDR3 nucleotide sequence: TGTGCCAGCAGTTTATGGGGAGCGGGAGGGCCTTTGGAGCAGTACTTC.

This clonotype was detected only a few times. The rearrangement links TRBV29-1 to TRBJ2-2; a weak D match, TRBD1 (6 bases). This CDR3 region has 15 residues. The germline V gene has CDR1 SQVTM and CDR2 ANQGSEA. Trimming took off 5 bases at V and 2 bases at J, with 15 bases between the two ends. CDR3 amino acids: CSVRTGLSNTGELFF. The CDR3 region has the DNA TGCAGCGTTCGTACAGGGCTATCAAACACCGGGGAGCTGTTTTTT.

This clonotype has more than one count but fewer than ten. V and J are TRBV19 and TRBJ2-1; possible D gene TRBD1, 6 bases. The V gene lost 0 bases and the J gene lost 3 bases, with 21 bases spanning the gap. Germline CDR1 is LNHDA and CDR2 is SQIVND (reference sequence). This CDR3 is built from 19 residues. CDR3 region: CASSIDRVGAGVGYNEQFF. CDR3 sequence (DNA): TGTGCCAGTAGTATAGATCGAGTCGGGGCAGGGGTAGGCTACAATGAGCAGTTCTTC.

This clonotype was observed many times. The V gene is TRBV3-1, the J gene TRBJ2-5, with D perhaps TRBD2 (6 bases). Deletions cut 4 bases from V and 2 bases from J, with 11 bases between. This CDR3 has 14 residues. CDR1 and CDR2 (germline): LGHDT, YNNKEL (reference sequence). CDR3 sequence: CASSPPSVQETQYF. The CDR3 DNA reads as TGTGCCAGCAGCCCCCCTAGCGTTCAAGAGACCCAGTACTTC.

In nucleotides, the CDR3 is TGCAGCGTTGAAAGCCAGGGGTCCTACAATGAGCAGTTCTTC. This translates into CSVESQGSYNEQFF. The chain links TRBV29-1 to TRBJ2-1, with TRBD1 as a possible D gene (6 bases). V lost 2 bases, J lost 1 base, and 9 bases lay in between. Germline V CDR1 and CDR2: SQVTM, ANQGSEA. CDR3 length: 14 amino acids.

The sample holds many counts of this clonotype. The CDR3 region is CSATPTSGANVLTF. The CDR3 nucleotides are TGCAGTGCTACCCCCACCTCTGGGGCCAACGTCCTGACTTTC. The V and J genes are TRBV20-1 and TRBJ2-6; D remains unclear. Germline V gene data show CDR1 as DFQATT and CDR2 as SNEGSKA (reference sequence). The CDR3 covers 14 residues. Trimming shortened V by 4 bases and J by 0 bases, and 7 bases separated the two germline ends.

The chain carries TRBV4-1 and TRBJ2-3; D is unclear. The CDR3 is 18 residues long. The germline V and J ends were trimmed by 9 bases and 2 bases, with 27 bases remaining between them. Per the germline V gene, CDR1 is MGHRA and CDR2 is YSYEKL. The CDR3 protein is CARFDINWTNHPTDTQYF. CDR3 bases: TGCGCCAGATTCGATATTAACTGGACGAACCATCCCACAGATACGCAGTATTTT.

The rearrangement links TRBV10-1 to TRBJ2-5, with D perhaps matching TRBD1 (6 bases). V was trimmed by 0 bases and J by 5 bases, leaving 16 bases between them. The CDR3 length is 16 residues. Germline V gene data show CDR1 as WNHNN and CDR2 as SYGVQD (reference sequence). The CDR3, as DNA: TGCGCCAGCAGTGAGTCGGTAGCTGGGGGCCGGGAGACCCAGTACTTC. This sequence encodes CASSESVAGGRETQYF.

This clonotype has only a few counts. The chain combines TRBV20-1 with TRBJ2-7; 9 nucleotides align to TRBD2. The germline V gene has CDR1 DFQATT and CDR2 SNEGSKA (reference sequence). This CDR3 contains 17 residues. V lost 3 bases, J lost 3 bases, and 15 bases stayed unmatched. The CDR3 region has the DNA TGCAGTGCTAGGCCAAGGGGGCTAGCGGGACTCAGCTACGAGCAGTACTTC. It codes for CSARPRGLAGLSYEQYF.

This clonotype was counted at least ten times. The chain uses TRBV30 and TRBJ2-1; the D gene is possibly TRBD1 (6 bases). Per the germline V gene, CDR1 is GTSNPN and CDR2 is SVGIG (reference sequence). The CDR3 runs 17 residues. V lost 3 bases and J lost 4, with 22 bases in between. CDR3 protein: CAWREVENRVMYNEQFF. The CDR3 DNA is TGTGCCTGGAGGGAAGTTGAGAACAGGGTAATGTACAATGAGCAGTTCTTC.

The chain has TRBV9 and TRBJ2-1; D not resolved. The ends were cut back, 3 bases at V and 7 bases at J, with 11 bases in the middle. The CDR3 contains 13 residues. Looked up from germline, CDR1 is SGDLS and CDR2 is YYNGEE. CDR3 region: CASSAETWNEQFF. The CDR3 DNA follows: TGTGCCAGCAGCGCGGAGACATGGAATGAGCAGTTCTTC.